The 27 T cell receptor beta chains below come from one sample, sequenced in a study of yellow fever vaccine responses in identical twins. TCRdb redid the calling of the RT-PCR reads with MiXCR, one entry per CDR3 protein. The table lists roughly 18,000 distinct CDR3 sequences, roughly two thirds of them singletons. This sample comprised T cells from blood (PBMCs), unsorted or a sorted subset (not recorded which), obtained before or after yellow fever vaccination (not recorded which). All receptors derive from a woman between 18 and 29 years old who received the yellow fever vaccine.

The V and J genes are TRBV11-2 and TRBJ2-1; unclear D gene. The CDR3 extends over 17 amino acids. The germline V and J ends were trimmed by 1 base and 0 bases, with 13 bases remaining between them. Germline CDR1 reads SGHAT; CDR2 reads FQNNGV. CDR3 region: CASSLGLTASSYNEQFF. The DNA for the CDR3 is TGTGCCAGCAGCTTAGGTCTGACGGCAAGCTCCTACAATGAGCAGTTCTTC.

This clonotype is a singleton in its sample. The V and J genes are TRBV5-5 and TRBJ2-7; tentatively, D is TRBD2 (5 bases). This CDR3 contains 15 residues. Trimming left V 0 bases short and J 3 bases short, with 13 bases between. CDR1 is SGHKS, CDR2 YYEKEE, per germline (reference sequence). CDR3 bases: TGTGCCAGCAGCTTGGCAACCGGGAAGTACTACGAGCAGTACTTC. Its translation is CASSLATGKYYEQYF.

The chain couples TRBV29-1 to TRBJ1-1; maybe TRBD1 (6 bases). The CDR3 contains 12 residues. Germline assignment: CDR1 SQVTM and CDR2 ANQGSEA. Trimming took 7 bases from V and 1 from J, leaving 10 bases between them. The CDR3 DNA reads TGCAGCGGCGGACAGTCGAACACTGAAGCTTTCTTT. Translating it yields CSGGQSNTEAFF.

The V gene is TRBV19, the J gene TRBJ2-7; D not resolved. The CDR3 is 12 residues long. CDR1 is LNHDA and CDR2 is SQIVND in the germline V gene (reference sequence). Trimming took 5 bases from V and 3 from J, leaving 8 bases between them. The CDR3 loop reads CASSGVNYEQYF. The DNA for the CDR3 is TGTGCCAGTAGTGGAGTGAACTACGAGCAGTACTTC.

The gene calls are TRBV18 and TRBJ2-7, with D possibly TRBD1 on 6 matching bases. The CDR3 is 12 amino acids. V shed 6 bases and J shed 5 bases, with 11 bases lying between them. CDR1 is KGHSH, CDR2 LQKENI, per germline. As DNA, the CDR3 is TGTGCCAGCTCGCCAGGGGAGCACGAGCAGTACGTC. As protein: CASSPGEHEQYV.

The V call is TRBV12-3 or TRBV12-4, the J call TRBJ1-3; 7 bases fit TRBD1. After removal of 5 bases from V and 4 bases from J, the junction contained 8 bases not matched to a gene. The CDR3 extends over 15 amino acids. This CDR3 reads CASSRTGAPGNTIYF. The CDR3 coding sequence is TGTGCCAGCAGTCGAACAGGGGCGCCGGGAAACACCATATATTTT.

This chain uses TRBV5-1 with TRBJ2-5; tentative D call: TRBD2 (5 bases). CDR3 length: 15 residues. Trimming removed 5 bases from V and 3 bases from J, with 17 bases in between. Germline values: CDR1 SGHRS, CDR2 YFSETQ. The CDR3 nucleotides are TGCGCCAGCAGTTCCGGGATATCGTTGGAAGAGACCCAGTACTTC. Protein: CASSSGISLEETQYF. The full variable domain, completed using reference TRBV5-1 and TRBJ2-5, is KAGVTQTPRYLIKTRGQQVTLSCSPISGHRSVSWYQQTPGQGLQFLFEYFSETQRNKGNFPGRFSGRQFSNSRSEMNVSTLELGDSALYLCASSSGISLEETQYFGPGTRLLVL.

The chain links TRBV29-1 to TRBJ2-1; D might be TRBD1 or TRBD2, each matching 6 bases. CDR3 length equals 12 residues. Germline lookup yields CDR1 SQVTM and CDR2 ANQGSEA. V lost 3 bases and J lost 6, with 9 bases in between. Here the CDR3 reads CSVDRGLNEQFF. The CDR3 bases are TGCAGCGTTGACCGGGGGCTCAATGAGCAGTTCTTC.

This chain joins TRBV19 and TRBJ2-2, with D unclear. From germline, CDR1 is LNHDA and CDR2 SQIVND (reference sequence). This CDR3 is built from 16 residues. Trimming removed 4 bases from V and 5 bases from J, with 17 bases in between. The DNA of the CDR3 is TGTGCCAGTAGTACTGACGCATTAGGGTGGACCGGGGAGCTGTTTTTT. This gives the protein CASSTDALGWTGELFF. The full variable domain, completed using reference TRBV19 and TRBJ2-2, is DGGITQSPKYLFRKEGQNVTLSCEQNLNHDAMYWYRQDPGQGLRLIYYSQIVNDFQKGDIAEGYSVSREKKESFPLTVTSAQKNPTAFYLCASSTDALGWTGELFFGEGSRLTVL.

The DNA for the CDR3 is TGTGCCAGCAATGATCCGACTAGCGCCACCTACGAGCAGTACTTC. Translating gives CASNDPTSATYEQYF. This sequence joins TRBV2 and TRBJ2-7, with 8 positions matching TRBD2. V trimming: 7 bases; J trimming: 2 bases; junction bases outside the gene matches: 10. The CDR3 totals 15 residues. CDR1 and CDR2 from the germline V gene are SNHLY and FYNNEI.

This chain links TRBV11-3 with TRBJ2-5; tentatively, D is TRBD1 (6 bases). The germline gives CDR1 SGHNT, CDR2 YENEEA. V lost 4 bases and J 7 bases, leaving 22 bases between the germline ends. The CDR3 has 16 residues. In DNA, the CDR3 is TGTGCCAGCAGCTCCGCGACCAAAACAGGGTTGGGGACCCAGTACTTC. Its protein is CASSSATKTGLGTQYF.

The rearrangement links TRBV3-1 to TRBJ1-6; possibly TRBD1 for D (6 bases). The germline CDR1 and CDR2 sequences are LGHDT and YNNKEL (reference sequence). V was cut by 7 bases and J by 6 bases, with 16 bases left in between. The CDR3 covers 15 residues. The CDR3 loop is CASTKLDSFNSPLHF. The CDR3 nucleotides read TGTGCCAGCACCAAATTGGACAGCTTTAATTCACCCCTCCACTTT.

V usage is TRBV18 and J usage is TRBJ2-5; D is undetermined. The germline gives CDR1 KGHSH, CDR2 LQKENI. CDR3 length equals 13 residues. V gave up 3 bases and J gave up 2 bases, with 7 bases separating them. The CDR3 spells CASSPSGQETQYF. The CDR3 coding sequence is TGTGCCAGCTCACCGTCCGGGCAAGAGACCCAGTACTTC.

V usage is TRBV20-1 and J usage is TRBJ2-7; 8 bases line up with TRBD2. After removal of 3 bases from V and 0 bases from J, the junction contained 10 bases not matched to a gene. Germline V gene sequence: CDR1 DFQATT, CDR2 SNEGSKA (reference sequence). This CDR3 region has 16 residues. The chain's CDR3 is CSASPLRLAFSYEQYF. The CDR3 nucleotides read TGCAGTGCTAGCCCCCTGAGACTAGCGTTCTCCTACGAGCAGTACTTC.

CDR3 nucleotides: TGCAGTGCTAGACCCGAAGCGGGAGGCCTCGAGCAGTACTTC. This translates into CSARPEAGGLEQYF. The chain links TRBV20-1 to TRBJ2-7, with 9 bases aligning to TRBD2. Germline CDR1 and CDR2: DFQATT and SNEGSKA (reference sequence). The junction had 8 bases not matched to a gene; V was cut back by 2 bases and J by 6 bases. The CDR3 has 14 residues.

The chain employs TRBV20-1 and TRBJ1-1; D is possibly TRBD1 (5 bases). The CDR3 consists of 13 residues. Germline loops: CDR1 DFQATT, CDR2 SNEGSKA (reference sequence). The V end was cut by 0 bases, the J end by 11 bases, with 16 bases between. DNA for the CDR3: TGCAGTGCTAGAGATTCGGGACGGGGAATCGCTTTCTTT. Protein sequence: CSARDSGRGIAFF.

This rearrangement joins TRBV12-1 to TRBJ1-5; the table names TRBD1, a call not compared with the DNA. TRBV12-1 is a listed pseudogene. CDR3 length equals 15 residues. The CDR3 DNA reads TGTGCCAGCAGCTCCGGGGGGCTGCTCAATCAGCCCCAGCATTTT. It encodes CASSSGGLLNQPQHF.

The rearrangement uses TRBV20-1 and TRBJ2-1, with 8 bases fitting TRBD2. The CDR3 runs to 16 residues. V lost 5 bases and J lost 1; bases outside the gene matches: 10. Per germline, CDR1 DFQATT and CDR2 SNEGSKA (reference sequence). The CDR3 sequence is CSARGGGRESYNEQFF. For the CDR3, the DNA is TGCAGTGCTCGGGGCGGGGGGCGTGAGTCCTACAATGAGCAGTTCTTC.

V usage is TRBV18 and J usage is TRBJ1-1, with 8 nucleotides matching TRBD1. Germline V gene sequence: CDR1 KGHSH, CDR2 LQKENI. Unmatched junction bases numbered 3, after V lost 3 bases and J lost 3 bases. CDR3 length: 14 residues. CDR3 protein: CASSPRGQDTEAFF. Here the CDR3 DNA reads TGTGCCAGCTCACCCAGGGGGCAGGACACTGAAGCTTTCTTT.

V and J are TRBV27 and TRBJ2-1; D is undetermined. CDR1 is MNHEY and CDR2 is SMNVEV in the germline V gene (reference sequence). The CDR3 covers 13 residues. Trimming pared 4 bases from V and 5 bases from J, leaving 9 bases between. CDR3 in amino acids: CASSWAPHNEQFF. The CDR3 DNA follows: TGTGCCAGCAGTTGGGCTCCCCACAATGAGCAGTTCTTC.

This clonotype was detected only once. The chain couples TRBV19 to TRBJ2-5, with D perhaps TRBD2 (6 bases). CDR1 is LNHDA, CDR2 SQIVND, per germline (reference sequence). The CDR3 has 13 residues. With 6 bases removed from V and 5 bases from J, the gap between germline ends came to 13 bases. CDR3: CASSRGLRETQYF. The CDR3 bases are TGTGCCAGTAGCCGTGGACTACGGGAGACCCAGTACTTC.

The chain links TRBV19 to TRBJ1-2, with 8 nucleotides matching TRBD1. V was pared by 5 bases and J by 0 bases, with 8 bases of the junction left unmatched. Germline-derived CDR1 and CDR2 are LNHDA and SQIVND (reference sequence). This CDR3 region has 16 residues. CDR3 in amino acids: CASSPRDRRSNYGYTF. Here the CDR3 DNA reads TGTGCCAGTAGTCCCCGGGACAGGAGATCTAACTATGGCTACACCTTC.

In its sample, this clonotype was seen a few times. The chain has TRBV20-1 and TRBJ1-1, with D perhaps matching TRBD1 (5 bases). V was clipped by 6 bases and J by 6 bases, with 14 bases between them. Germline lookup yields CDR1 DFQATT and CDR2 SNEGSKA (reference sequence). CDR3 length equals 12 residues. CDR3 in amino acids: CSADQGEAEAFF. Here the CDR3 DNA reads TGCAGTGCGGATCAGGGTGAGGCTGAAGCTTTCTTT.

The V and J genes are TRBV11-2 and TRBJ2-3; 10 bases agree with TRBD2. CDR1 is SGHAT, CDR2 FQNNGV, per germline. Trimming at V came to 1 base and at J to 8 bases, leaving 6 bases not matched to a gene. The CDR3 has 15 amino acids. The CDR3 DNA is TGTGCCAGCAGCTTAGTCTACAGCGGGAGGGGTACGCAGTATTTT. Protein product: CASSLVYSGRGTQYF.

As to this clonotype: Compared with germline, one end of the junction differs, possibly owing to a read error. This rearrangement joins TRBV28 to TRBJ2-3, with D perhaps TRBD1 (6 bases). CDR1 and CDR2 from the germline V gene are MDHEN and SYDVKM. The CDR3 contains 16 residues. CDR3 loop: CASSLQWGRGLDTPYF. The DNA for the CDR3 is TGTGCCAGCAGCCTTCAGTGGGGCAGGGGTTTGGATACGCCGTATTTT.

The rearrangement joins TRBV11-2 to TRBJ1-2, with 7 bases identical to TRBD1. The J segment lost 8 bases and the V segment lost 2 bases, leaving 14 bases of the junction unmatched. CDR1 SGHAT and CDR2 FQNNGV come from the germline V gene. The CDR3 extends over 16 amino acids. The CDR3: CASSLRTGFMGYGYTF. CDR3 DNA sequence: TGTGCCAGCAGCTTACGGACAGGATTTATGGGATACGGCTACACCTTC.

This chain joins TRBV29-1 and TRBJ2-2; TRBD2 is a possible D gene (5 bases). CDR1 and CDR2 (germline): SQVTM, ANQGSEA. The CDR3 is 16 residues long. V dropped 0 bases and J dropped 0 bases, with 11 bases sitting between them. The CDR3 reads CSVEDRTPANTGELFF. CDR3 DNA sequence: TGCAGCGTTGAAGACAGGACTCCCGCGAACACCGGGGAGCTGTTTTTT.